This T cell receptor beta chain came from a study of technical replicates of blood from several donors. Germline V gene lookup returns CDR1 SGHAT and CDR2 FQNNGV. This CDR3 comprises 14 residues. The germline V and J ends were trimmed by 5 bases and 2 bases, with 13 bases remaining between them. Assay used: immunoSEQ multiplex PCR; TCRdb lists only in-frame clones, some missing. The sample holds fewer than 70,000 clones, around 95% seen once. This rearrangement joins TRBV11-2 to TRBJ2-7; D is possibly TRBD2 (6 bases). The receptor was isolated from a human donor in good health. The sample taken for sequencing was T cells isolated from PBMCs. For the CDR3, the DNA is TGTGCCAGCAGCCGCGAGGTAGCGGCCTACGAGCAGTACTTC. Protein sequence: CASSREVAAYEQYF.